The present T cell receptor (beta chain) was sequenced within a study of Graves' ophthalmopathy and Graves' hyperthyroidism. Study summary: Investigators collected peripheral blood at initial diagnosis, before any treatment was given. Whole-study findings and limits: Detected in blood as well were most expanded thyroid clonotypes with frequency above 0.001.

This CDR3 has 14 amino acids. CDR1 is SGHTA and CDR2 is FQGTGA in the germline V gene. V gave up 5 bases and J gave up 0 bases, with 10 bases separating them. All donors with ophthalmopathy were recorded as having moderate-to-severe activity, CAS ≥3, NOSPECS ≥4 and a duration under 3 months. The sequenced template was RNA, covering the TCR beta CDR3 region. First-round RT-PCR with HTBI primers preceded a second-round multiplex PCR. Each CDR3 protein is one row after TCRdb ran MiXCR on the multiplex PCR reads. The sample shows about 240,000 distinct CDR3 sequences, around 42% of them seen only once. With respect to this clonotype: Antigen specificity is unknown.

This chain joins TRBV7-3 and TRBJ1-2; no clear D. Sequencing was done on a sample of peripheral blood. The receptor comes from an adult man with Graves' ophthalmopathy. The CDR3: CASSNREANYGYTF. DNA for the CDR3: TGTGCCAGCAGCAACCGGGAAGCTAACTATGGCTACACCTTC.